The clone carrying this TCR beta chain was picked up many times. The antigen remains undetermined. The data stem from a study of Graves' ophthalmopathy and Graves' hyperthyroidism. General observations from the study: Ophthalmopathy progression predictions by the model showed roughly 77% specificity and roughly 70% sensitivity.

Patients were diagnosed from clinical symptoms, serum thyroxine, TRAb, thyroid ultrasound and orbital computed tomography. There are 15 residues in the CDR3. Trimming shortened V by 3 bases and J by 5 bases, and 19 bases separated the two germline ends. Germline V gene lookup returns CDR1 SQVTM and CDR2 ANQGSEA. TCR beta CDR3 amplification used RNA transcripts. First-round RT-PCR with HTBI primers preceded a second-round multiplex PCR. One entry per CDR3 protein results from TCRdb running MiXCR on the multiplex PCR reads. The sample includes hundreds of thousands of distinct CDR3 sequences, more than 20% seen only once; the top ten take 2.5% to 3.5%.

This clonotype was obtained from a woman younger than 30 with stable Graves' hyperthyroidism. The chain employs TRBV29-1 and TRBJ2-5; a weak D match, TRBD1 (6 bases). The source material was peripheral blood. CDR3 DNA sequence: TGCAGCGTTGACATGTTCCAGGGGTTCGGGGAGACCCAGTACTTC. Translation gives CSVDMFQGFGETQYF.